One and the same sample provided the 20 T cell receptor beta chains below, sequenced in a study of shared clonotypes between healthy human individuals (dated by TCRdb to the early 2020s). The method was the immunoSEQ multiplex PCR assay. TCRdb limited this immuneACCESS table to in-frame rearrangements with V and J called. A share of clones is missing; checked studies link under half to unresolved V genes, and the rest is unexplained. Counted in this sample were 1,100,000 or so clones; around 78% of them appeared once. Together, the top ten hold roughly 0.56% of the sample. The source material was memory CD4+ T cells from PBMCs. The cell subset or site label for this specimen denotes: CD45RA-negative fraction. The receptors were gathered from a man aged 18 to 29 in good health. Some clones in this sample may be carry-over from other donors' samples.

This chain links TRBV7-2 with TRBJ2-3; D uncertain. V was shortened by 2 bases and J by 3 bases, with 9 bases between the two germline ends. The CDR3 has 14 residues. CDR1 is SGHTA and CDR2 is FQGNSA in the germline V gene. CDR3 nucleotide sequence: TGTGCCAGCAGCTTATTCACCACTACAGATACGCAGTATTTT. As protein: CASSLFTTTDTQYF.

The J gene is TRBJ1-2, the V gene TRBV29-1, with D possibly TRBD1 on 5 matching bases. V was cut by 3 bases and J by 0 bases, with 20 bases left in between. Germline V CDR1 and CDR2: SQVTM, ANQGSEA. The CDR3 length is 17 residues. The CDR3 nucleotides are TGCAGCGTTGAGGGGGATCCTCAACTAAATACTAACTATGGCTACACCTTC. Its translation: CSVEGDPQLNTNYGYTF.

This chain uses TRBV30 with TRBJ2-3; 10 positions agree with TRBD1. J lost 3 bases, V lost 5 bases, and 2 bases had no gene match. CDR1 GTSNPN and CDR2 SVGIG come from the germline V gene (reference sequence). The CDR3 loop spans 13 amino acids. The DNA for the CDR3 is TGTGCCTGGGGACAGGGGGGAACAGATACGCAGTATTTT. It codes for CAWGQGGTDTQYF. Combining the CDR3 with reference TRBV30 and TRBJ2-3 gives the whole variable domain SQTIHQWPATLVQPVGSPLSLECTVEGTSNPNLYWYRQAAGRGLQLLFYSVGIGQISSEVPQNLSASRPQDRQFILSSKKLLLSDSGFYLCAWGQGGTDTQYFGPGTRLTVL.

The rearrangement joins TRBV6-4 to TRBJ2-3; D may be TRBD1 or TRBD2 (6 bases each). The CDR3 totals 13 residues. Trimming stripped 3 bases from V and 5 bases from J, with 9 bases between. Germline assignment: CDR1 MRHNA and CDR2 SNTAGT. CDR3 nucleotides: TGTGCCAGCAGTGAACAGGGAGGAGATACGCAGTATTTT. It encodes CASSEQGGDTQYF.

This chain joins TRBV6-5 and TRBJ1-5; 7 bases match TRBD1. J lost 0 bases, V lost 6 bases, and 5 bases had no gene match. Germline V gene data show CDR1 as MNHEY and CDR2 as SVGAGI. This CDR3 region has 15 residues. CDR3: CASRLGQNSNQPQHF. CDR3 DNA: TGTGCCAGCAGGCTGGGACAGAATAGCAATCAGCCCCAGCATTTT.

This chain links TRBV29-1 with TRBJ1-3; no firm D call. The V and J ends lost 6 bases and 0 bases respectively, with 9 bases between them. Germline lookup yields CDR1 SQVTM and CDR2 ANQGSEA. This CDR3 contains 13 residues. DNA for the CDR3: TGCAGCGTGTCGGACGGCTCTGGAAACACCATATATTTT. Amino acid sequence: CSVSDGSGNTIYF.

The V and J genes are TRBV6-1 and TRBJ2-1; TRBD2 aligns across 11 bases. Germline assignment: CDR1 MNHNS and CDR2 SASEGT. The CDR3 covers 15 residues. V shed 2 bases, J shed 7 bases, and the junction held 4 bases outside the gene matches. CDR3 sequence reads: CASSERLAGWNEQFF. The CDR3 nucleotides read TGTGCCAGCAGTGAAAGACTAGCGGGGTGGAATGAGCAGTTCTTC.

The CDR3 DNA reads as TGTGCCAGCAGTTGGGAGGTCACCGGGGAGCTGTTTTTT. Translated: CASSWEVTGELFF. This chain joins TRBV2 and TRBJ2-2; tentatively, D is TRBD2 (6 bases). In germline, CDR1 is SNHLY, CDR2 FYNNEI. With 5 bases removed from V and 4 bases from J, the gap between germline ends came to 8 bases. This CDR3 comprises 13 residues.

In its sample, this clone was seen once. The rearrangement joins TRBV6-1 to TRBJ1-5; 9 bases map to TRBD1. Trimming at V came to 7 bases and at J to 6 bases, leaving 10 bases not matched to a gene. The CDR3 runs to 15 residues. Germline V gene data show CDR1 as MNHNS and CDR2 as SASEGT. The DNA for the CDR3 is TGTGCCAGCACCCTCCTACAGGGGGCGGTTCAGCCCCAGCATTTT. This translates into CASTLLQGAVQPQHF.

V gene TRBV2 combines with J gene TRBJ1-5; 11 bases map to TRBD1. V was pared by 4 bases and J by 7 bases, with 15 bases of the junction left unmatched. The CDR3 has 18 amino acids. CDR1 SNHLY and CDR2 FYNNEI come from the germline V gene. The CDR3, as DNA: TGTGCCAGCAGTGTCGTCCGAGGACAGGGGGCGCCTGGACAGCCCCAGCATTTT. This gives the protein CASSVVRGQGAPGQPQHF. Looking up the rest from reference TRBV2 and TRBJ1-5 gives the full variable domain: EPEVTQTPSHQVTQMGQEVILRCVPISNHLYFYWYRQILGQKVEFLVSFYNNEISEKSEIFDDQFSVERPDGSNFTLKIRSTKLEDSAMYFCASSVVRGQGAPGQPQHFGDGTRLSIL.

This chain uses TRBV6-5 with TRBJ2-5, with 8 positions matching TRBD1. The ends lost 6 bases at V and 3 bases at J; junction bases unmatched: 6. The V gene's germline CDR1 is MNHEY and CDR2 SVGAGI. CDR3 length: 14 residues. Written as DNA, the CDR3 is TGTGCCAGCAGATATCGGACAGGGAAAGAGACCCAGTACTTC. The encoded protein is CASRYRTGKETQYF.

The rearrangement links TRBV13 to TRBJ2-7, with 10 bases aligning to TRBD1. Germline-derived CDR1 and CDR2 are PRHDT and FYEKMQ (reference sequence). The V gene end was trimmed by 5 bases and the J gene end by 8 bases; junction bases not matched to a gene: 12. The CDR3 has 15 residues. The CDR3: CASSQTGTGVFKQYF. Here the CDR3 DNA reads TGTGCCAGCAGCCAGACCGGGACAGGGGTTTTCAAGCAGTACTTC.

The CDR3 spells CASHNNGNTEAFF. CDR3 DNA sequence: TGTGCCAGCCACAATAACGGGAACACTGAAGCTTTCTTT. The rearrangement joins TRBV6-1 to TRBJ1-1; D is unresolved. V was pared by 8 bases and J by 1 base, with 11 bases between. CDR3 size: 13 residues. CDR1 is MNHNS, CDR2 SASEGT, per germline.

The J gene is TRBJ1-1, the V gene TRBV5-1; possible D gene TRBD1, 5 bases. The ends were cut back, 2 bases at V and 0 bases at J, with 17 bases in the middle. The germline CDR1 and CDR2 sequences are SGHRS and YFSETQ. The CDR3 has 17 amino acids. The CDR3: CASSFSPGREMNTEAFF. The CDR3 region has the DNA TGCGCCAGCAGCTTCTCTCCAGGGAGGGAGATGAACACTGAAGCTTTCTTT.

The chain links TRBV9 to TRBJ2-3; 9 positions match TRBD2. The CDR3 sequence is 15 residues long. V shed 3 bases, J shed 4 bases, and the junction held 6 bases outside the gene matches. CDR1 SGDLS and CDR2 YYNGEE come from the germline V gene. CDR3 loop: CASSARAGGADTQYF. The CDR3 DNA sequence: TGTGCCAGCAGCGCCAGAGCGGGAGGCGCAGATACGCAGTATTTT.

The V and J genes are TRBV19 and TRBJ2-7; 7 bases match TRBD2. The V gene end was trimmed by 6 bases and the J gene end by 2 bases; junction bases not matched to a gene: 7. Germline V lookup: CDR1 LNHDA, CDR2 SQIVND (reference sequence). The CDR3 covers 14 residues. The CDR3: CASRGSGLAYEQYF. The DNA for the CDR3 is TGTGCCAGTAGAGGTAGCGGGCTGGCCTACGAGCAGTACTTC.

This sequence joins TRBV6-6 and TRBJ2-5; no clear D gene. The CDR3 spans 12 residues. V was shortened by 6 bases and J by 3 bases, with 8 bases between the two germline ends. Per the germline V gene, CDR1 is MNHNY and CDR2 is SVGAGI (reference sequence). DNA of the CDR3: TGTGCCAGCAGGGGCCCAGAAGAGACCCAGTACTTC. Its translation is CASRGPEETQYF.

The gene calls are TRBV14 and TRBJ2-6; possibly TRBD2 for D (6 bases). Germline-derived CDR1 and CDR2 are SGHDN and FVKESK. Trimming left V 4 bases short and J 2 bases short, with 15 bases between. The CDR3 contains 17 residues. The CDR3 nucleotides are TGTGCCAGCAGCCGCCTCCCCGGGGGTCCTGGGGCCAACGTCCTGACTTTC. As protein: CASSRLPGGPGANVLTF.

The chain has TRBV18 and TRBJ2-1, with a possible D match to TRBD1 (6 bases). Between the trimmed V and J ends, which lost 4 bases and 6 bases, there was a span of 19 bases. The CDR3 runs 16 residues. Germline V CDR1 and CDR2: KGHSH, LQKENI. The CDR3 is CASSLNSGTIFNEQFF. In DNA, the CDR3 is TGTGCCAGCTCACTCAATTCCGGGACAATATTCAATGAGCAGTTCTTC.

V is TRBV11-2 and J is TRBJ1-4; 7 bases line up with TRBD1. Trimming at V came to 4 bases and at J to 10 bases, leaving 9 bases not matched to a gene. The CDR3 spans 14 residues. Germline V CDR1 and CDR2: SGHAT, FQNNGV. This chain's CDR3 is CASSSLDRVGKLFF. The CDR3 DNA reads TGTGCCAGCAGCTCACTTGACAGGGTGGGAAAACTGTTTTTT.